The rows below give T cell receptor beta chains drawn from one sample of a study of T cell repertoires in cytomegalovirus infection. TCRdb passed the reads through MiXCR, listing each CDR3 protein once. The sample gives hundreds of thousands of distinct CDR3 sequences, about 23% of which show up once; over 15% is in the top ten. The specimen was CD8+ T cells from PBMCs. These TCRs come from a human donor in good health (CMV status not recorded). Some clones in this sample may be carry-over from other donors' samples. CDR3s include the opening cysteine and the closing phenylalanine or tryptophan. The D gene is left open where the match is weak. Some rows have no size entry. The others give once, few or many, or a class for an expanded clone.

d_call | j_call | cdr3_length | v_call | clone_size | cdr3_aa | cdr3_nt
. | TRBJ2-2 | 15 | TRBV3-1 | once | CASSQEGARPGELFF | TGTGCCAGCAGCCAAGAGGGGGCCAGACCCGGGGAGCTGTTTTTT
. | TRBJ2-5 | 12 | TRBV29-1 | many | CSVGGSQETQYF | TGCAGCGTTGGAGGTAGCCAAGAGACCCAGTACTTC
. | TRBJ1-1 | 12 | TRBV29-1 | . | CSVEGGLPEAFF | TGCAGCGTTGAAGGGGGGCTCCCTGAAGCTTTCTTT
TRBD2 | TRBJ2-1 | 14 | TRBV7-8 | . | CASSLAGGIDEQFF | TGTGCCAGCAGCCTAGCGGGGGGGATCGATGAGCAGTTCTTC
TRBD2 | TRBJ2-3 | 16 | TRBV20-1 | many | CSARGGTSGDTDTQYF | TGCAGTGCTAGAGGTGGGACTAGCGGGGACACAGATACGCAGTATTTT
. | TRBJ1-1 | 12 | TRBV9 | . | CASSVVEPGAFF | TGTGCCAGCAGCGTAGTCGAGCCTGGAGCTTTCTTT
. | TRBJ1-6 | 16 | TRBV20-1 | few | CSARDLLSSYNSPLHF | TGCAGTGCTAGAGATCTGCTGAGCTCCTATAATTCACCCCTCCACTTT
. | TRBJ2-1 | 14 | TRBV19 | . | CASSIAPFYNEQFF | TGTGCCAGTAGTATAGCCCCCTTTTACAATGAGCAGTTCTTC
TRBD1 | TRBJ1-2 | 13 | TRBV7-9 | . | CASSLTGGDGYTF | TGTGCCAGCAGTTTAACAGGGGGCGATGGCTACACCTTC
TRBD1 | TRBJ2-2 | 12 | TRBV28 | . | CASSHRGGELFF | TGTGCCAGCAGTCACAGGGGCGGGGAGCTGTTTTTT
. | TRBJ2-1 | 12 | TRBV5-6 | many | CASSSTQEEQFF | TGTGCCAGCAGCTCCACACAAGAAGAGCAGTTCTTC
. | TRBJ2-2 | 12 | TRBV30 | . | CAWSVLPGELFF | TGTGCCTGGAGTGTACTTCCCGGGGAGCTGTTTTTT
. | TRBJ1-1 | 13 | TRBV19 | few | CASSISMNTEAFF | TGTGCCAGTAGTATCTCAATGAACACTGAAGCTTTCTTT
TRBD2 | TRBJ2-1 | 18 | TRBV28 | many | CASSLEAQLAGVYNEQFF | TGTGCCAGCAGTTTAGAGGCGCAACTAGCGGGGGTTTACAATGAGCAGTTCTTC
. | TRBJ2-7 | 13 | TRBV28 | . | CASSLLVAYQQYF | TGTGCCAGCAGTTTGCTCGTAGCCTACCAGCAGTACTTC
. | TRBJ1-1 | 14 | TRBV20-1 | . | CSARGLDPGTEAFF | TGCAGTGCTAGAGGGCTGGATCCGGGTACTGAAGCTTTCTTT
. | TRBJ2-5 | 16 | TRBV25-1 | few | CASSEYPGSTQETQYF | TGTGCCAGCAGTGAATATCCCGGGTCTACCCAAGAGACCCAGTACTTC
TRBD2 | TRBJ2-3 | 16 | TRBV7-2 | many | CASSILSGGEADTQYF | TGTGCCAGCAGCATACTTAGCGGGGGGGAAGCAGATACGCAGTATTTT
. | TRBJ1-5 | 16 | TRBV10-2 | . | CASSEGPRGPNQPQHF | TGCGCCAGCAGTGAAGGCCCACGGGGGCCCAATCAGCCCCAGCATTTT
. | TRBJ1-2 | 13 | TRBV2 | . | CASLPTGYNGYTF | TGTGCAAGCCTCCCAACAGGTTATAATGGCTACACCTTC
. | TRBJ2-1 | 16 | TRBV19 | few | CASSMATSSSYNEQFF | TGTGCCAGTAGTATGGCTACTAGCAGCTCCTACAATGAGCAGTTCTTC
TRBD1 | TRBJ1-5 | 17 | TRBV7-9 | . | CASSSAGSGQGAWTAHF | TGTGCCAGCAGCTCGGCGGGGTCTGGACAGGGGGCCTGGACAGCGCATTTT
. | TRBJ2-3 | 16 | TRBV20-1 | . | CSARDTPAGAWGGQYF | TGCAGTGCTAGAGACACCCCTGCGGGGGCGTGGGGAGGGCAGTATTTT
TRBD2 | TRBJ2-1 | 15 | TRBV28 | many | CASSNPSGGYNEQFF | TGTGCCAGCAGCAATCCTAGCGGGGGTTACAATGAGCAGTTCTTC
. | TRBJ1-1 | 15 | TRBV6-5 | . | CASSYETGVFTEAFF | TGTGCCAGCAGTTACGAGACAGGAGTATTCACTGAAGCTTTCTTT
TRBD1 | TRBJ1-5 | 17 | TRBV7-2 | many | CASSTWTGPVINQPQHF | TGTGCCAGCAGCACGTGGACAGGTCCCGTGATTAATCAGCCCCAGCATTTT
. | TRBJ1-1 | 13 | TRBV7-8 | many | CASSFLVATEAFF | TGTGCCAGCAGCTTTCTGGTGGCCACTGAAGCTTTCTTT
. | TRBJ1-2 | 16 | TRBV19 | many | CASSIAGTSRADGYTF | TGTGCCAGTAGTATTGCCGGGACGTCAAGGGCTGATGGCTACACCTTC
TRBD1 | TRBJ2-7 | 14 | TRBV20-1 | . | CSAGDRASSYEQYF | TGCAGTGCTGGGGACAGGGCAAGCTCCTACGAGCAGTACTTC
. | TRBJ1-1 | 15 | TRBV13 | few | CASSLYGVLNTEAFF | TGTGCCAGCAGCTTATATGGGGTACTAAACACTGAAGCTTTCTTT
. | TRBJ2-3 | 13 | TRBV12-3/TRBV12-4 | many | CASRRDHTDTQYF | TGTGCCAGCAGACGGGACCACACAGATACGCAGTATTTT
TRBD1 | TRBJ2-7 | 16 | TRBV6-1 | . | CASSSGTATVSYEQYF | TGTGCCAGCAGTTCAGGGACAGCGACCGTCTCCTACGAGCAGTACTTC
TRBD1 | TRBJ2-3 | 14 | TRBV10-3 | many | CAISGTGGIDTQYF | TGTGCCATCAGTGGGACAGGGGGCATAGATACGCAGTATTTT
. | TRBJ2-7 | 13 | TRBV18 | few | CASSPQPYYEQYF | TGTGCCAGCTCACCTCAGCCATATTACGAGCAGTACTTC
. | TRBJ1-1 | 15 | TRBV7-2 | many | CASSLDQGMNTEAFF | TGTGCCAGCAGCTTAGACCAGGGGATGAACACTGAAGCTTTCTTT
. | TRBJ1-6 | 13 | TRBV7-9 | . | CASSPFPDSPLHF | TGTGCCAGCAGCCCATTCCCCGATTCACCCCTCCACTTT
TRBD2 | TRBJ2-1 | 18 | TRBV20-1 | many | CSPQGLASFKSSYNEQFF | TGCAGTCCCCAAGGACTAGCGTCCTTTAAGAGCTCCTACAATGAGCAGTTCTTC
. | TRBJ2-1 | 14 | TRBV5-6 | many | CASRPHRVRNEQFF | TGTGCCAGCAGACCACACAGGGTCCGCAATGAGCAGTTCTTC
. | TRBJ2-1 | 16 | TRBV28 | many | CASSDGAVNSYNEQFF | TGTGCCAGCAGTGATGGGGCAGTCAACTCCTACAATGAGCAGTTCTTC
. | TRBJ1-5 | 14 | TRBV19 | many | CASSIMNSNQPQHF | TGTGCCAGTAGTATCATGAATAGCAATCAGCCCCAGCATTTT
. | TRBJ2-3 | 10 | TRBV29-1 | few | CSVVTDTQYF | TGCAGCGTTGTAACAGATACGCAGTATTTT
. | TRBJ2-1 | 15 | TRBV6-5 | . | CASSYQGPMLNEQFF | TGTGCCAGCAGTTATCAGGGGCCAATGCTCAATGAGCAGTTCTTC
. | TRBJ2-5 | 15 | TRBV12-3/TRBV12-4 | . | CASSLLGGIRETQYF | TGTGCCAGCAGCCTTTTGGGGGGTATTAGAGAGACCCAGTACTTC
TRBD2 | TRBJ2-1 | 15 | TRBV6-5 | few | CASKLAGGPINEQFF | TGTGCCAGCAAGCTAGCGGGGGGGCCGATCAATGAGCAGTTCTTC
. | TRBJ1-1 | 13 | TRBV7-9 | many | CASSLAPGPEAFF | TGTGCCAGCAGCTTAGCCCCGGGACCCGAAGCTTTCTTT